This T cell receptor beta chain derives from a study of blood T cell repertoires in COVID-19 (dated by TCRdb to 2020 to 2022). About the study as a whole: The collaborator samples originated in the United States, Italy and Spain and spanned the acute and convalescent phases of COVID-19. The material from the prospective study consisted of cDNA or gDNA derived from T cells, B-cell-depleted T cells, or PBMCs. Subjects who had been exposed to COVID-19, were actively infected with it, or had recovered from it provided the deeply sampled blood TCRbeta repertoires that made up the dataset. The repertoires were released in a freely available public database meant as a resource for research on the immune response to SARS-CoV-2. Samples were obtained from the ongoing ImmuneRACE study (first 160 participants) and from about 1,300 subjects provided by 6 global collaborators. Nearly every sample came with metadata listing a de-identified subject ID, COVID-19 status, age in years and sex. Where HLA class I and class II types were available, the types were taken from metadata supplied by the sample provider, not from assay-based typing. What the research found in general, with its limitations: Clinical and demographic metadata were provided uncurated, with the amount varying by source and participant.

From a lookup of the germline V gene (reference sequence), CDR1 and CDR2 are SGHNT and YYREEE. Reading from cysteine to phenylalanine, the CDR3 counts 17 amino acids. The CDR3 DNA has 51 bases and is translated from base 1. At the junction V is shortened by 6 bases and J by 5 bases, with 23 bases in between. One collaborating source in Seattle enrolled patients while the patients were actively infected and followed the patients over time throughout the course of disease. Whole blood was collected in K2EDTA tubes by collaborating institutions according to the institutions' own protocols. For TCRbeta analysis, collaborator samples were shipped as frozen whole blood, as isolated PBMCs, or as DNA extracted from either sample type. With respect to this clone: The clone's antigen remains unknown. Per-base quality was not reported, and no clone a single base away is much larger than it.

TCRbeta CDR3 regions were amplified from genomic DNA by means of the immunoSEQ Assay, a bias-controlled multiplex PCR. The authors processed their data as follows. The number of nucleated cells in each sample was estimated by amplification of reference gene primers within the assay. To quantify the absolute abundance of each unique TCRbeta CDR3 rearrangement, sequence reads were collapsed and filtered. Productive Simpson clonality was computed per sample as the square root of Simpson's diversity index over productive rearrangements. The table was pulled from immuneACCESS by TCRdb, which kept in-frame rearrangements only. Such tables lose some clones; where checked, under half of the loss comes from unresolved V genes, and the rest has no known cause. For V, J and clone size, that table is used; D and trimming come from the DNA. This sample holds approximately 330,000 clones; 87% were observed only once. The top ten constitute approximately 9.4% of the sample.

The TCR comes from a man aged 25 to 40 with COVID-19, enrolled during active disease. The rearranged chain carries TRBV5-4 and TRBJ2-2; the D gene cannot be resolved reliably. What was sequenced was peripheral blood. The DNA is TGTGCCAGCACCCCTAGTCCTGCAACGGCTTTAACCGGGGAGCTGTTTTTT. Translated, this gives CASTPSPATALTGELFF.